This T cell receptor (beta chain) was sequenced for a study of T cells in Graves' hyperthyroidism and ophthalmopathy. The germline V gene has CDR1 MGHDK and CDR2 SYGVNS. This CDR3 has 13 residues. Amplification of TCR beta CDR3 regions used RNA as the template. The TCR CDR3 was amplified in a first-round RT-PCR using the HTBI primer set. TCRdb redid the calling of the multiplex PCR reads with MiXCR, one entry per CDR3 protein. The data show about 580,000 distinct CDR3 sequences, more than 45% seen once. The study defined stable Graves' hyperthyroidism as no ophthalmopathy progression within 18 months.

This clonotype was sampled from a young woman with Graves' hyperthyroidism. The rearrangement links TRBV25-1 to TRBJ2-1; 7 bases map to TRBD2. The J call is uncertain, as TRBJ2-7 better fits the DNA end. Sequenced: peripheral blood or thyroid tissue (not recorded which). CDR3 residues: CTTAGPFYNEQYF. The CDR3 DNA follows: TGTACCACAGCGGGGCCATTCTACAATGAGCAGTACTTC.